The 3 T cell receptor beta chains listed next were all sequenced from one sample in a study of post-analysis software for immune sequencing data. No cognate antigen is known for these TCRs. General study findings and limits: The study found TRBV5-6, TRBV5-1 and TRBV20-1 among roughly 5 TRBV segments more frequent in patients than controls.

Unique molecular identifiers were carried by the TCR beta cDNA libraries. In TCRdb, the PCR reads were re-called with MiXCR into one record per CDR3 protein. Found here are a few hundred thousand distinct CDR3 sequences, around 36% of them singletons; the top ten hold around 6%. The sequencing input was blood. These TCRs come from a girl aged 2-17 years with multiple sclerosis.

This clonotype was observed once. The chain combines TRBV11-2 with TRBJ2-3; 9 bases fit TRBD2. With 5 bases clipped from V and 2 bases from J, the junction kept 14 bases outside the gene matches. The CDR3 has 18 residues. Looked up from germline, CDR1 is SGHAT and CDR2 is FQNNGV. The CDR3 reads CASSRALAGLSNTDTQYF. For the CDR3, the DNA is TGTGCCAGCAGCCGCGCGCTAGCGGGGTTGAGTAACACAGATACGCAGTATTTT.

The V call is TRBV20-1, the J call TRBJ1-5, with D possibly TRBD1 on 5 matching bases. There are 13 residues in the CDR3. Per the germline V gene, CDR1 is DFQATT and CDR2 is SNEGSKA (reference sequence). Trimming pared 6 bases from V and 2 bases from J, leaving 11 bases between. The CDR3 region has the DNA TGCAGTGCGCCGACAGTAGGCAATCAGCCCCAGCATTTT. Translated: CSAPTVGNQPQHF.

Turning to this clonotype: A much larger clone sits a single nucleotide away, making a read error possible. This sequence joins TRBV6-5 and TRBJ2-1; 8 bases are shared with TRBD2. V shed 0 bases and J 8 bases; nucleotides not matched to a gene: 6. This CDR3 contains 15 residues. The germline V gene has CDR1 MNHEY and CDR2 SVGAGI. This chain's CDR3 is CASSYSRGAAHEQFF. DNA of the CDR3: TGTGCCAGCAGTTACTCGCGGGGGGCTGCACATGAGCAGTTCTTC.